The 5 T cell receptor beta chains in this list originate from one sample, sequenced in a study of vaccination and CD4 T cells after COVID-19. What these receptors recognize is not known. With the Oncomine TCR Beta short-read assay, DNA from cultured CD4+ T cells was sequenced. MiXCR, applied by TCRdb to the PCR reads, yields one record per CDR3 protein. This sample has several thousand distinct CDR3 sequences, with 60% to 80% found just once. Stated treatment: roughly 11-day PBMC culture with coronavirus spike peptide pools or control peptides (ViraFEST assay). The sequenced sample consisted of CD4+ T cells from blood, cultured in vitro. The receptors come from a human donor who had recovered from COVID-19.

The chain is built from TRBV20-1 and TRBJ2-3; D is ambiguous. V shed 6 bases and J shed 1 base, with 14 bases lying between them. The CDR3 length is 14 residues. Per the germline V gene, CDR1 is DFQATT and CDR2 is SNEGSKA (reference sequence). The CDR3 reads CSALRTPGTDTQYF. The CDR3 region has the DNA TGCAGTGCCCTCCGGACCCCCGGCACAGATACGCAGTATTTT.

This clonotype was recorded a few times. The rearrangement joins TRBV7-2 to TRBJ1-3; D remains unclear. Germline lookup yields CDR1 SGHTA and CDR2 FQGNSA. This CDR3 is built from 14 residues. V lost 8 bases, J lost 3 bases, and 14 bases lay in between. The CDR3 here is CASLEDVFGNTIYF. The DNA for the CDR3 is TGTGCCAGCCTGGAGGACGTCTTTGGAAACACCATATATTTT.

The genes are TRBV12-3 or TRBV12-4 and TRBJ1-5, with 9 bases aligning to TRBD1. This CDR3 is 16 amino acids long. V trimming: 5 bases; J trimming: 6 bases; junction bases outside the gene matches: 11. Here the CDR3 reads CASSAGTGNFFQPQHF. The CDR3 coding sequence is TGTGCCAGCAGTGCCGGGACAGGGAATTTCTTTCAGCCCCAGCATTTT.

The chain carries TRBV5-1 and TRBJ2-3; the D gene is possibly TRBD2 (6 bases). The germline V gene encodes CDR1 SGHRS and CDR2 YFSETQ. The CDR3 covers 15 residues. Trimming left V 0 bases short and J 0 bases short, with 8 bases between. The CDR3 sequence is CASSLGGVSTDTQYF. CDR3 nucleotide sequence: TGCGCCAGCAGCTTGGGCGGGGTTAGCACAGATACGCAGTATTTT.

The genes are TRBV20-1 and TRBJ2-1; the D gene could be TRBD1 or TRBD2 (5 bases each). CDR1 and CDR2 from the germline V gene are DFQATT and SNEGSKA (reference sequence). The CDR3 is made up of 12 amino acids. The V end was cut by 6 bases, the J end by 10 bases, with 16 bases between. The CDR3 loop is CSALFRGWEQFF. CDR3 nucleotide sequence: TGCAGTGCCCTCTTTCGGGGCTGGGAGCAGTTCTTC.